The 5 T cell receptor beta chains below come from one sample, sequenced in a study of read filtering for tumor transcriptome and immune sequencing. The library was built from roughly 400 ng RNA with molecular barcoded adaptors for alpha/delta and beta/gamma chains. TCRdb fed the reads into MiXCR, producing one record per CDR3 protein. The sample lists tens of thousands of distinct CDR3 sequences, around 21% occurring once. The sample taken for sequencing was a population of CD138-negative cells sorted from bone marrow. The receptors were sampled from a donor at least 40 years old with multiple myeloma.

This clonotype appeared many times. The chain is built from TRBV7-9 and TRBJ1-1; D not certain. CDR1 is SEHNR and CDR2 is FQNEAQ in the germline V gene (reference sequence). Trimming removed 5 bases from V and 3 bases from J, with 13 bases in between. This CDR3 spans 14 amino acids. CDR3 bases: TGTGCCAGCAGCCCCGGACGGGTAGACACTGAAGCTTTCTTT. Its protein is CASSPGRVDTEAFF.

The chain couples TRBV19 to TRBJ2-1; 10 nucleotides align to TRBD2. With 3 bases clipped from V and 9 bases from J, the junction kept 8 bases outside the gene matches. The CDR3 consists of 15 residues. Germline CDR1 is LNHDA and CDR2 is SQIVND (reference sequence). The CDR3 bases are TGTGCCAGTAGTATTGCGTCTAGCGGGAGTCGTGAGCAGTTCTTC. Amino acid sequence: CASSIASSGSREQFF.

For this clonotype: A much bigger clone sits one base away, suggesting this may be a read error. Likely a read error: the CDR3 ends without its conserved phenylalanine or tryptophan. The CDR3 loop is CSAKGQGPDTQYL. For the CDR3, the DNA is TGCAGCGCGAAGGGACAGGGTCCAGATACGCAGTATCTT. The chain carries TRBV29-1 and TRBJ2-3; 9 bases fit TRBD1. The CDR3 is 13 residues long. Germline lookup yields CDR1 SQVTM and CDR2 ANQGSEA. With V trimmed by 7 bases and J by 4 bases, 6 bases remained unmatched.

The chain carries TRBV11-2 and TRBJ2-7, with no clear D. V lost 6 bases and J 6 bases, leaving 15 bases between the germline ends. Germline V lookup: CDR1 SGHAT, CDR2 FQNNGV. The CDR3 has 13 amino acids. CDR3 nucleotides: TGTGCCAGCAGTTTTGCCTCTCCGGGCGAGCAGTACTTC. It yields the protein CASSFASPGEQYF.

This clonotype turned up a few times. The chain is built from TRBV5-1 and TRBJ2-2; D possibly matches TRBD1 or TRBD2 (5 bases each). The CDR3 extends over 15 amino acids. Trimming cost V 6 bases and J 2 bases, with 14 bases left between them. Per germline, CDR1 SGHRS and CDR2 YFSETQ. In DNA, the CDR3 is TGCGCCAGCACCATAAACGGGGCCAACACCGGGGAGCTGTTTTTT. Protein product: CASTINGANTGELFF.